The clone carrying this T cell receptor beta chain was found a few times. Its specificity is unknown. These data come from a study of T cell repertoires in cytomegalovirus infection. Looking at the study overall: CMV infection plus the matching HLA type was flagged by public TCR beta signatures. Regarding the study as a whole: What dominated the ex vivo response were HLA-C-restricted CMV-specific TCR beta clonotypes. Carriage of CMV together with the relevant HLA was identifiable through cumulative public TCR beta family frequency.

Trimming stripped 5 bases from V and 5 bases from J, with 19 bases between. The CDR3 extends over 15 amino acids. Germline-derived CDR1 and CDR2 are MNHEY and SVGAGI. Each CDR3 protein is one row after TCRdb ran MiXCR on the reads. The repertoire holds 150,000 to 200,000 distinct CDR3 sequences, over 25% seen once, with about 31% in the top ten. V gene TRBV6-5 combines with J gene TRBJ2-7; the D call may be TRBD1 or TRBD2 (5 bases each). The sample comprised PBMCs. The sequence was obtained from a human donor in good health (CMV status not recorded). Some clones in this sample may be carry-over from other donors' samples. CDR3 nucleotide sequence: TGTGCCAGCAGTCGATCCGGGACCCCAACGCACGAGCAGTACTTC. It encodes CASSRSGTPTHEQYF.